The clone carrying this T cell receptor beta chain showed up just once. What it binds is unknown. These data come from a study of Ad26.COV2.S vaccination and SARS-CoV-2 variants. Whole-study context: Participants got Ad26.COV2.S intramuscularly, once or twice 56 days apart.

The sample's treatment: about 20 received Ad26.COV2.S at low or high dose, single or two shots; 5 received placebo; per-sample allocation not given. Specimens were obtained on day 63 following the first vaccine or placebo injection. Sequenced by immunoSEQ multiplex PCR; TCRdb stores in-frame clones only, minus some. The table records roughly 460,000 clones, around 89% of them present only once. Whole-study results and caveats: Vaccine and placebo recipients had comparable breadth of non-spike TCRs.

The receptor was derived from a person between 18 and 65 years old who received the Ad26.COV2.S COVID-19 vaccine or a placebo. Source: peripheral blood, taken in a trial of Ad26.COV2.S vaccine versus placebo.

CDR3 nucleotide sequence: TGTGCCTGGAGTGTTTTGGGGCTAGCGGGAGGGGGGAAAGGAGAGACCCAGTACTTC. Protein product: CAWSVLGLAGGGKGETQYF. The chain is built from TRBV30 and TRBJ2-5; 12 bases map to TRBD2. In germline, CDR1 is GTSNPN, CDR2 SVGIG (reference sequence). The CDR3 runs 19 residues. Trimming at V came to 0 bases and at J to 4 bases, leaving 15 bases not matched to a gene.